This record looks at one T cell receptor (beta chain) sequence and its context. Antigen unknown. The read falls 3 residues short of the CDR3 end, and the missing part is taken from the germline J gene. This specimen belongs to a study of T cells in women clearing cervical HPV infection. TCRdb's table, derived via immunoSEQ multiplex PCR, lists solely in-frame clones and lacks some. The sample spans about 20,000 clones; the ten largest clones claim over 9%. Study conclusions and caveats: Cases carried less TRBV6-7 than controls: about 0.1% versus 0.15%.

Trimming took 6 bases from V and 0 from J; bases not matched to a gene: 8. Per germline, CDR1 DFQATT and CDR2 SNEGSKA (reference sequence). The length of the CDR3 is 15 residues. Material: blood buffy coat. The genes are TRBV20-1 and TRBJ1-5; 7 nucleotides align to TRBD1. The origin of this receptor is a woman aged 18 to 75 with a cervical HPV16 infection that either progressed to CIN3+ or cleared (not recorded which). CDR3 DNA, as far as it was read: TGCAGTGCGGGCCGACAGGGTTATAGCAATCAGCCC. Encoded protein: CSAGRQGYSNQP. The whole CDR3 sequence is CSAGRQGYSNQPQHF.